What follows are 20 T cell receptor beta chains derived from one specimen sequenced in a study of CD8+CD57+ T cells in acquired aplastic anemia. Genomic DNA was employed as the template in profiling TCR beta VDJ and CDR3. One entry per CDR3 protein, called by TCRdb with MiXCR from the reads. The sample records 250,000 to 350,000 distinct CDR3 sequences, roughly 53% being singletons. CD8+CD57+ cell expansion, shown by flow cytometry, had occurred in the patients selected for sequencing. The sequenced material came from sorted CD4+, CD8+, or CD8+CD57+ T cells (not recorded which) from PBMCs. The receptors here all came from a human donor with aplastic anemia.

This rearrangement joins TRBV18 to TRBJ1-2, with 9 bases matching TRBD1. The CDR3 is 14 amino acids. The germline CDR1 and CDR2 sequences are KGHSH and LQKENI. Trimming took 3 bases from V and 12 from J; bases not matched to a gene: 11. DNA of the CDR3: TGTGCCAGCTCACCGGCGACAGGGGGTGTGGGAAACACCTTC. It is translated as CASSPATGGVGNTF.

The chain is built from TRBV4-2 and TRBJ2-5; no firm D call. With 1 base removed from V and 5 bases from J, the gap between germline ends came to 20 bases. From germline, CDR1 is LGHNA and CDR2 YNFKEQ. CDR3 size: 17 residues. DNA for the CDR3: TGTGCCAGCAGCCAAGGACTCCAGATGACGGGTGGCGAGACCCAGTACTTC. As protein: CASSQGLQMTGGETQYF.

This clonotype has more than one count but fewer than ten. The V call is TRBV7-9, the J call TRBJ2-7, with D unclear. The CDR3 totals 12 residues. The V end was cut by 1 base, the J end by 7 bases, with 8 bases between. CDR1 and CDR2 from the germline V gene are SEHNR and FQNEAQ (reference sequence). The CDR3 bases are TGTGCCAGCAGCTTAGGCGCTGCGGAGCAGTACTTC. Its protein is CASSLGAAEQYF. Complete variable domain (other parts from reference TRBV7-9 and TRBJ2-7): DTGVSQNPRHKITKRGQNVTFRCDPISEHNRLYWYRQTLGQGPEFLTYFQNEAQLEKSRLLSDRFSAERPKGSFSTLEIQRTEQGDSAMYLCASSLGAAEQYFGPGTRLTVT.

CDR3 coding DNA: TGTGCCAGCAGTTATAACAGTGTCTCCTACGAGCAGTACTTC. This encodes CASSYNSVSYEQYF. The rearrangement joins TRBV7-9 to TRBJ2-7; D is undetermined. The germline V gene has CDR1 SEHNR and CDR2 FQNEAQ (reference sequence). Between the trimmed V and J ends, which lost 6 bases and 0 bases, there was a span of 12 bases. The length of the CDR3 is 14 residues.

The chain has TRBV29-1 and TRBJ1-1; D is undetermined. Germline assignment: CDR1 SQVTM and CDR2 ANQGSEA. The CDR3 is made up of 11 amino acids. Trimming took 5 bases from V and 4 from J, leaving 8 bases between them. The CDR3 loop is CSVSSVTEAFF. The CDR3, as DNA: TGCAGCGTTTCGAGTGTCACTGAAGCTTTCTTT. Using reference TRBV29-1 and TRBJ1-1 for the parts outside the CDR3, the full variable domain is SAVISQKPSRDICQRGTSLTIQCQVDSQVTMMFWYRQQPGQSLTLIATANQGSEATYESGFVIDKFPISRPNLTFSTLTVSNMSPEDSSIYLCSVSSVTEAFFGQGTRLTVV.

The chain couples TRBV30 to TRBJ1-5; D uncertain. V lost 1 base, J lost 6 bases, and 13 bases lay in between. Germline CDR1 GTSNPN, CDR2 SVGIG (reference sequence). This CDR3 comprises 14 residues. This chain's CDR3 is CAWSGNSVGQPQHF. The CDR3 coding sequence is TGTGCCTGGAGTGGCAACAGTGTCGGTCAGCCCCAGCATTTT. The entire variable domain, with the rest obtained from reference TRBV30 and TRBJ1-5, is as follows: SQTIHQWPATLVQPVGSPLSLECTVEGTSNPNLYWYRQAAGRGLQLLFYSVGIGQISSEVPQNLSASRPQDRQFILSSKKLLLSDSGFYLCAWSGNSVGQPQHFGDGTRLSIL.

This clonotype was picked up many times. The J gene is TRBJ2-1, the V gene TRBV7-9; the D is unclear. CDR1 and CDR2 from the germline V gene are SEHNR and FQNEAQ (reference sequence). This CDR3 is built from 13 residues. The ends were cut back, 5 bases at V and 8 bases at J, with 13 bases in the middle. This CDR3 reads CASSAGQPHEQFF. Written as DNA, the CDR3 is TGTGCCAGCAGCGCCGGTCAGCCCCATGAGCAGTTCTTC.

The rearrangement links TRBV24-1 to TRBJ1-4, with 7 bases fitting TRBD1. After removal of 2 bases from V and 8 bases from J, the junction contained 7 bases not matched to a gene. The length of the CDR3 is 15 residues. The germline V gene has CDR1 KGHDR and CDR2 SFDVKD. Written as DNA, the CDR3 is TGTGCCACCAGTGATTCCGGACAGGCCCAGGAAAAACTGTTTTTT. Translation gives CATSDSGQAQEKLFF.

This clonotype was seen many times. This rearrangement joins TRBV10-1 to TRBJ2-2, with D possibly being TRBD1 or TRBD2 (9 bases each). The CDR3 is 18 amino acids. Trimming removed 0 bases from V and 6 bases from J, with 20 bases in between. In germline, CDR1 is WNHNN, CDR2 SYGVQD (reference sequence). The CDR3 is CASSESGTGLAGPGELFF. The DNA for the CDR3 is TGCGCCAGCAGTGAGTCCGGGACAGGGCTAGCGGGGCCCGGGGAGCTGTTTTTT.

The rearrangement uses TRBV11-1 and TRBJ2-5; D remains ambiguous. CDR3 length equals 14 residues. V lost 7 bases and J lost 5, with 17 bases in between. Germline CDR1 SGHAT, CDR2 FQDESV (reference sequence). The CDR3 sequence: CASTVPGIWETQYF. The CDR3 DNA reads TGTGCCAGCACCGTCCCGGGTATATGGGAGACCCAGTACTTC.

This clonotype was found a few times. This sequence joins TRBV14 and TRBJ1-2; D call uncertain. CDR3 length: 12 residues. The V gene's germline CDR1 is SGHDN and CDR2 FVKESK. The V end lost 4 bases, the J end lost 8 bases, and 11 bases lay between the germline ends. CDR3 DNA sequence: TGTGCCAGCAGCCCGGACCTGTGGGGCTACACCTTC. Translating gives CASSPDLWGYTF.

The chain links TRBV7-6 to TRBJ2-7, with 7 nucleotides matching TRBD1. In germline, CDR1 is SGHVS, CDR2 FNYEAQ. The CDR3 runs 15 residues. The junction had 10 bases not matched to a gene; V was cut back by 6 bases and J by 2 bases. The CDR3: CASSYQTGSPYEQYF. CDR3 bases: TGTGCCAGCAGTTACCAGACAGGGAGTCCCTACGAGCAGTACTTC.

The chain links TRBV7-4 to TRBJ2-1; D gene unclear. CDR1 and CDR2 (germline): SGHVT, SQSDAQ. This CDR3 has 14 residues. Trimming shortened V by 1 base and J by 5 bases, and 9 bases separated the two germline ends. The DNA of the CDR3 is TGTGCCAGCAGCTTAGTCGGCCAAAACAATGAGCAGTTCTTC. This codes for CASSLVGQNNEQFF.

At least ten counts were recorded for this clonotype. This chain connects TRBV7-3 to TRBJ2-3; D tentatively reads TRBD1 or TRBD2 (5 bases each). There are 13 residues in the CDR3. The germline V gene encodes CDR1 SGHTA and CDR2 FQGTGA. V lost 2 bases and J 11 bases, leaving 14 bases between the germline ends. This chain's CDR3 is CASSLGTNQRQYF. The CDR3 region has the DNA TGTGCCAGCAGCTTAGGGACCAACCAAAGGCAGTATTTT.

The genes are TRBV6-6 and TRBJ2-2; D call uncertain. This CDR3 is 15 amino acids long. Germline V gives CDR1 MNHNY, CDR2 SVGAGI (reference sequence). Trimming took 0 bases from V and 4 from J, leaving 9 bases between them. CDR3 DNA sequence: TGTGCCAGCAGTTACTCTACAGAACTCACCGGGGAGCTGTTTTTT. Its protein is CASSYSTELTGELFF.

V usage is TRBV9 and J usage is TRBJ1-1; D gene ambiguous. The germline V gene encodes CDR1 SGDLS and CDR2 YYNGEE. Trimming removed 0 bases at V and 0 bases at J, with 9 bases between. The CDR3 runs 15 residues. CDR3 nucleotide sequence: TGTGCCAGCAGCGTAGAGGGAGCCTTGAACACTGAAGCTTTCTTT. It yields the protein CASSVEGALNTEAFF.

This chain joins TRBV7-9 and TRBJ2-6, with a tentative D call TRBD1 (6 bases). In germline, CDR1 is SEHNR, CDR2 FQNEAQ (reference sequence). CDR3 length: 18 amino acids. Trimming shortened V by 4 bases and J by 0 bases, and 16 bases separated the two germline ends. The CDR3 here is CASSSNRVFLSGANVLTF. CDR3 in DNA: TGTGCCAGCAGCTCGAACAGGGTCTTCCTCTCTGGGGCCAACGTCCTGACTTTC.

The V and J genes are TRBV5-1 and TRBJ2-7; D may match TRBD1 or TRBD2 (7 bases each). Trimming took off 4 bases at V and 6 bases at J, with 14 bases between the two ends. The length of the CDR3 is 13 residues. Germline CDR1 SGHRS, CDR2 YFSETQ. The CDR3 region has the DNA TGCGCCAGCAGCGGCAGGGGGGGCTCCGAGCAGTACTTC. Amino acids: CASSGRGGSEQYF.

This sequence joins TRBV7-2 and TRBJ1-1, with D possibly TRBD1 on 6 matching bases. Germline CDR1 SGHTA, CDR2 FQGNSA. V was trimmed by 5 bases and J by 1 base, leaving 14 bases between them. The CDR3 has 15 residues. CDR3 region: CASSPNGGPNTEAFF. The DNA of the CDR3 is TGTGCCAGCAGCCCCAACGGGGGGCCGAACACTGAAGCTTTCTTT.

The rearrangement uses TRBV24-1 and TRBJ2-3; D is tentatively TRBD1 or TRBD2 (5 bases each). V lost 5 bases and J 2 bases, leaving 13 bases between the germline ends. Germline CDR1 is KGHDR and CDR2 is SFDVKD. The CDR3 is 15 amino acids. The CDR3 spells CATSAGATLTDTQYF. The CDR3, as DNA: TGTGCCACCAGTGCCGGGGCTACACTCACAGATACGCAGTATTTT.